This TCR beta chain was found in a study of cytomegalovirus exposure and HLA in healthy donors. Trimming cost V 4 bases and J 2 bases, with 19 bases left between them. The CDR3 has 17 residues. CDR1 SGHRS and CDR2 YFSETQ come from the germline V gene. The protocol was immunoSEQ multiplex PCR, while the TCRdb copy is restricted to in-frame clones and leaves out a portion. The repertoire has 130,000 or so clones, 85% to 90% of them found once; the top ten carry approximately 3.5%. Notes on the study in general: Most TCR sequences proved rare, with some public TCRs found in many donors. Later, an analysis found that TCR clusters from the first cohort tended to co-occur in the 95 to 150 validation repertoires. The study listed approximately 160 cytomegalovirus-associated TCR beta chains.

In its sample, this clone was seen once. Its cognate antigen is unknown. The chain has TRBV5-1 and TRBJ2-1; D gene ambiguous. This receptor was identified in a man aged 30 to 45 in good health and CMV-seronegative. Sequenced material: PBMCs. DNA of the CDR3: TGCGCCAGCAGCCTATATATGACATCTACAACCTACAATGAGCAGTTCTTC. Translating it yields CASSLYMTSTTYNEQFF.